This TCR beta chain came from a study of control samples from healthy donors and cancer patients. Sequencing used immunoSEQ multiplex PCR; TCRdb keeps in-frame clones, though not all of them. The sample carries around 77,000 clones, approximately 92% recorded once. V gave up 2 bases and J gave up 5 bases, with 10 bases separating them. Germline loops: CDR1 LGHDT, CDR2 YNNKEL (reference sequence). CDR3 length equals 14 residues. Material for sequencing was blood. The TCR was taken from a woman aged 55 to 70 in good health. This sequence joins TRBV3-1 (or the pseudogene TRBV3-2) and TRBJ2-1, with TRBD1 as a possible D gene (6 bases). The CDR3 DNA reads TGTGCCAGCAGCCAAAACAGGGCTAACAATGAGCAGTTCTTC. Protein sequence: CASSQNRANNEQFF.